A single sample gave rise to the 6 T cell receptor beta chains below, sequenced in a study of post-analysis software for immune sequencing data. Unique-molecular-identifier-tagged TCR beta cDNA libraries were used. A single record per CDR3 protein comes from TCRdb applying MiXCR to the PCR reads. The profile shows roughly 150,000 distinct CDR3 sequences, around 36% of them singletons. Sequenced material: blood, taken after autologous hematopoietic stem cell transplantation. The receptors come from a girl between 10 and 17 years old with multiple sclerosis.

This clonotype was picked up a small number of times. The CDR3 is CASKRREGPSDTQYF. CDR3 nucleotides: TGTGCCAGCAAACGGCGGGAGGGCCCCTCCGATACGCAGTATTTT. This chain uses TRBV2 with TRBJ2-3; 9 bases agree with TRBD2. This CDR3 has 15 amino acids. V lost 7 bases to trimming and J lost 6 bases; unmatched junction nucleotides: 11. Germline CDR1 SNHLY, CDR2 FYNNEI.

This clonotype has only a few counts. Here the CDR3 DNA reads TGTGCCAGCAGCTCGACTAGCGCCTCCTACAATGAGCAGTTCTTC. This sequence encodes CASSSTSASYNEQFF. V usage is TRBV7-2 and J usage is TRBJ2-1; TRBD2 matches 8 bases. V lost 4 bases, J lost 0 bases, and 2 bases stayed unmatched. CDR1 is SGHTA and CDR2 is FQGNSA in the germline V gene. The CDR3 contains 15 residues.

This clonotype came up many times. The chain recombines TRBV20-1 with TRBJ2-7; D might be TRBD1 or TRBD2, each matching 6 bases. Germline V gene sequence: CDR1 DFQATT, CDR2 SNEGSKA (reference sequence). Trimming pared 6 bases from V and 4 bases from J, leaving 13 bases between. The CDR3 has 12 residues. The CDR3 DNA follows: TGCAGTGCAAAGAGGGGGGTATACGAGCAGTACTTC. It translates to CSAKRGVYEQYF.

The rearrangement links TRBV20-1 to TRBJ1-1; D is perhaps TRBD1 (6 bases). This CDR3 is 12 amino acids long. The germline V gene encodes CDR1 DFQATT and CDR2 SNEGSKA (reference sequence). The V and J ends lost 6 bases and 1 base respectively, with 9 bases between them. The CDR3 loop reads CSALQGNTEAFF. The CDR3 nucleotides are TGCAGTGCCTTACAGGGGAACACTGAAGCTTTCTTT.

Worth noting for this clonotype: The junction and the germline gene differ at one end; a read error may be behind it. The chain recombines TRBV20-1 with TRBJ2-6; D remains ambiguous. The CDR3 length is 15 residues. Germline CDR1 and CDR2: DFQATT and SNEGSKA (reference sequence). The CDR3 coding sequence is TGCAGTGCCCCGGTGGGAAACTCTGAGGCCAACGTCCTGACTTTT. Its protein is CSAPVGNSEANVLTF.

The genes are TRBV6-2 or TRBV6-3 and TRBJ2-5; TRBD1 agrees at 9 bases. The V gene's germline CDR1 is MNHEY and CDR2 SVGEGT. V lost 0 bases and J lost 4; bases outside the gene matches: 6. CDR3 size: 16 residues. The CDR3 loop reads CASSYSPGQGGETQYF. The CDR3 nucleotides read TGTGCCAGCAGTTACTCGCCGGGACAGGGCGGAGAGACCCAGTACTTC.